This entry is about one TCR beta chain. Its antigen is not identified. Additional DNA sequences in this sample encode the identical CDR3. Sequenced by immunoSEQ multiplex PCR; TCRdb stores in-frame clones only, minus some. This table has almost 95,000 clones, approximately 83% appearing once. Germline assignment: CDR1 SGHRS and CDR2 YFSETQ. V was clipped by 4 bases and J by 6 bases, with 15 bases between them. This CDR3 is 14 amino acids long. These data belong to a study of PD-1 blockade in classical Hodgkin lymphoma. The study's findings and limits: Patients who responded completely had about the same baseline diversity as newly diagnosed patients. Reported findings placed baseline TCR diversity lower in newly diagnosed patients (compared with healthy donors).

The time point: cycle 4 day 1 (C4D1), after around six weeks of nivolumab. Every patient experienced relapse after autologous stem cell transplantation, and brentuximab vedotin exposure varied. Patients' outcomes at their best amounted to complete response, partial response or progressive disease. This sequence originates from a human donor with classical Hodgkin lymphoma. The rearrangement uses TRBV5-1 and TRBJ2-3, with a tentative D call TRBD1 (7 bases). Material: peripheral blood mononuclear cells (PBMCs), obtained before the fourth cycle of nivolumab. Here the CDR3 DNA reads TGCGCCAGCAGCGATGACAGGGCGGGGGATACGCAGTATTTT. The encoded protein is CASSDDRAGDTQYF.